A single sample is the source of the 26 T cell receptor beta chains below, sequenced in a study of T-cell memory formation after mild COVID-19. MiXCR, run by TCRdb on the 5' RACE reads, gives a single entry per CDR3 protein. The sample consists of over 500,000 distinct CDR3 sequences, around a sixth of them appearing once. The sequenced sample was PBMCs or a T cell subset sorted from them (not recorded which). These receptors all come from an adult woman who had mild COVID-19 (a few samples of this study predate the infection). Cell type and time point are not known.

For the CDR3, the DNA is TGTGCCGCAGGGGGGGTCTCCTACGAGCAGTACTTC. It specifies CAAGGVSYEQYF. The chain links TRBV6-6 to TRBJ2-7; the D gene could be TRBD1 or TRBD2 (7 bases each). Germline values: CDR1 MNHNY, CDR2 SVGAGI (reference sequence). Trimming took 11 bases from V and 0 from J, leaving 11 bases between them. The CDR3 contains 12 residues.

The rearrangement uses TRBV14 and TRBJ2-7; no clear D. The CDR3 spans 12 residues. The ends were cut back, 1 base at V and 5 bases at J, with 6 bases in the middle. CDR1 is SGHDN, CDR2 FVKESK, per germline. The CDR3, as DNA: TGTGCCAGCAGCCAAGTACGAAACGAGCAGTACTTC. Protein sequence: CASSQVRNEQYF.

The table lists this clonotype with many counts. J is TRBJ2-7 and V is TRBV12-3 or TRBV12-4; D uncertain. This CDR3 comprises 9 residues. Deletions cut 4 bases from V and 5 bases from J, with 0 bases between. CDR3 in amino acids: CASSYEQYF. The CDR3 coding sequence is TGTGCCAGCAGTTACGAGCAGTACTTC.

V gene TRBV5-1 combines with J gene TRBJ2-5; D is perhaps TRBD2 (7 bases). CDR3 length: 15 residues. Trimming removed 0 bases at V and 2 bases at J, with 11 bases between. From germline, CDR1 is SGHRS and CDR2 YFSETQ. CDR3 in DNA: TGCGCCAGCAGCTTGGGAGCGGGACAACAAGAGACCCAGTACTTC. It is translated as CASSLGAGQQETQYF. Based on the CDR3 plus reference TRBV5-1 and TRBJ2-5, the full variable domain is KAGVTQTPRYLIKTRGQQVTLSCSPISGHRSVSWYQQTPGQGLQFLFEYFSETQRNKGNFPGRFSGRQFSNSRSEMNVSTLELGDSALYLCASSLGAGQQETQYFGPGTRLLVL.

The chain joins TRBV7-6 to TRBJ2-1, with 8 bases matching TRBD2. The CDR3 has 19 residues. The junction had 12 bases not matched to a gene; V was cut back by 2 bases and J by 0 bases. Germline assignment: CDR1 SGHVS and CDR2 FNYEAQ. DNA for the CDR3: TGTGCCAGCAGCTTATTTCTAGCGGGTCGTAAAAGCTCCTACAATGAGCAGTTCTTC. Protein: CASSLFLAGRKSSYNEQFF.

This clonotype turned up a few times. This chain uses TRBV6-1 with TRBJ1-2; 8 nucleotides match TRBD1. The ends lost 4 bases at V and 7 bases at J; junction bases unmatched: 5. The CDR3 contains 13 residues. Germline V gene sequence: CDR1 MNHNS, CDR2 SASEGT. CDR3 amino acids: CASSAQGARGYTF. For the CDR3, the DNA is TGTGCCAGCAGTGCCCAGGGGGCGCGTGGCTACACCTTC.

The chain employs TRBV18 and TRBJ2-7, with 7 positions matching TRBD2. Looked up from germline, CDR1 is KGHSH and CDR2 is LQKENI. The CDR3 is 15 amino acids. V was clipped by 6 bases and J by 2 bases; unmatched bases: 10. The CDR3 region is CASSSPGGSTYEQYF. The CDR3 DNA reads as TGTGCCAGCTCGAGCCCCGGGGGGTCAACCTACGAGCAGTACTTC.

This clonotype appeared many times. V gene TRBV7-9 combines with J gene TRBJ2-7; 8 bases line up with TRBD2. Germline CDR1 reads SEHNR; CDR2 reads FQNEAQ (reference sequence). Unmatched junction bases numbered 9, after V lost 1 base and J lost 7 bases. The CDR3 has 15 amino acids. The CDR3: CASSLVSGTRREQYF. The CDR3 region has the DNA TGTGCCAGCAGCTTAGTTAGCGGGACCCGGCGGGAGCAGTACTTC.

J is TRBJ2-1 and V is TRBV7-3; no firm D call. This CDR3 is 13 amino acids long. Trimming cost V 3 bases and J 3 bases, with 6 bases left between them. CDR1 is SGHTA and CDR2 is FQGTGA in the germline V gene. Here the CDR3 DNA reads TGTGCCAGCAGCTTGTACAGCTACAATGAGCAGTTCTTC. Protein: CASSLYSYNEQFF.

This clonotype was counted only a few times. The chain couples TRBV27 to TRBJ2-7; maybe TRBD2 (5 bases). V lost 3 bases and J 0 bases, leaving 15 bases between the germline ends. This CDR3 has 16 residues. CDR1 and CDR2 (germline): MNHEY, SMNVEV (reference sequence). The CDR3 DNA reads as TGTGCCAGCAGTTTGCGGCCCAGCGGCCCCTCCTACGAGCAGTACTTC. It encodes CASSLRPSGPSYEQYF.

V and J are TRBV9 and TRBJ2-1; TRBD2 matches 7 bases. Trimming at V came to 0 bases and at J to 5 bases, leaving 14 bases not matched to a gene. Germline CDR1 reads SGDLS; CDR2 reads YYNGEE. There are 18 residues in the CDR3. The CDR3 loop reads CASSVAGRWASGDNEQFF. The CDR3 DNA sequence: TGTGCCAGCAGCGTAGCGGGTAGGTGGGCTAGCGGCGACAATGAGCAGTTCTTC. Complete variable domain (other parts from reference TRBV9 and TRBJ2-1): DSGVTQTPKHLITATGQRVTLRCSPRSGDLSVYWYQQSLDQGLQFLIQYYNGEERAKGNILERFSAQQFPDLHSELNLSSLELGDSALYFCASSVAGRWASGDNEQFFGPGTRLTVL.

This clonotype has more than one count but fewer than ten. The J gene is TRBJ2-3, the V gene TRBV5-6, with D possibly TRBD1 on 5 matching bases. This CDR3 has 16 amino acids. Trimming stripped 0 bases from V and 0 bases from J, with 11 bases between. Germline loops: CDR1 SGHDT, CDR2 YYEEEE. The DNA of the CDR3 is TGTGCCAGCAGCTTGGCCAGGGTCCCTAGCACAGATACGCAGTATTTT. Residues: CASSLARVPSTDTQYF.

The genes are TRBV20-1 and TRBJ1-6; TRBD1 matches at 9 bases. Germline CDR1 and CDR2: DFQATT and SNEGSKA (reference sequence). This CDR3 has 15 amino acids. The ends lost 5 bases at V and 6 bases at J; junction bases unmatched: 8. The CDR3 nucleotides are TGCAGTGCTCCCAGACAGGGGGACGGTAATTCACCCCTCCACTTT. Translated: CSAPRQGDGNSPLHF.

CDR3 DNA: TGTGCCAGCAGCGTAGGTTACGGCGCTAGCACAGATACGCAGTATTTT. Amino acid sequence: CASSVGYGASTDTQYF. The J gene is TRBJ2-3, the V gene TRBV9; no firm D call. Germline lookup yields CDR1 SGDLS and CDR2 YYNGEE. The CDR3 extends over 16 amino acids. V lost 0 bases to trimming and J lost 0 bases, with 11 bases between them. Combining the CDR3 with reference TRBV9 and TRBJ2-3 gives the whole variable domain DSGVTQTPKHLITATGQRVTLRCSPRSGDLSVYWYQQSLDQGLQFLIQYYNGEERAKGNILERFSAQQFPDLHSELNLSSLELGDSALYFCASSVGYGASTDTQYFGPGTRLTVL.

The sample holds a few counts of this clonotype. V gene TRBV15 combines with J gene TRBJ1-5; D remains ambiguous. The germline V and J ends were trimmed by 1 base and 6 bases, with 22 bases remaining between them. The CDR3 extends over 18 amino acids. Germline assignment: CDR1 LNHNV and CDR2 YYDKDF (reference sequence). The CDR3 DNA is TGTGCCACCAGCAGAGTACGCTGGGATACTTCGGACGGTCAGCCCCAGCATTTT. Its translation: CATSRVRWDTSDGQPQHF.

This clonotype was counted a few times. The CDR3, as DNA: TGTGCCAGCAGCGAACCGGGACAGGGGGTCTACGAGCAGTACTTC. It codes for CASSEPGQGVYEQYF. The J gene is TRBJ2-7, the V gene TRBV6-6, with 11 positions matching TRBD1. The length of the CDR3 is 15 residues. J lost 3 bases, V lost 6 bases, and 7 bases had no gene match. Germline CDR1 and CDR2: MNHNY and SVGAGI (reference sequence).

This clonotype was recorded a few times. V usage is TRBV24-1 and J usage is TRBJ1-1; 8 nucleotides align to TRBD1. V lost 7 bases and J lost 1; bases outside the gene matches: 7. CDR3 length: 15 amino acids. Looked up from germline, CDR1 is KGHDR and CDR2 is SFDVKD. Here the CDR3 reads CATRSQDRANTEAFF. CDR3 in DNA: TGTGCCACCAGATCCCAGGACAGGGCGAACACTGAAGCTTTCTTT.

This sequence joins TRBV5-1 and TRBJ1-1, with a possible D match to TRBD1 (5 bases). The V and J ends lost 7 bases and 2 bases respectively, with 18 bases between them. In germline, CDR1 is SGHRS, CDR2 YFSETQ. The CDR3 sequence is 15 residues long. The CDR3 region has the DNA TGCGCCAGCGAGGCTGGCGGGACGGGTAACACTGAAGCTTTCTTT. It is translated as CASEAGGTGNTEAFF.

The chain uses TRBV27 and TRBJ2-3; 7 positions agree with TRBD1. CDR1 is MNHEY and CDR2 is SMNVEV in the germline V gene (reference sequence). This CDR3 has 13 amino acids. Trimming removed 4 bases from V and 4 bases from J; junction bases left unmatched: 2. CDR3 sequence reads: CASSWTGPDTQYF. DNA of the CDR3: TGTGCCAGCAGTTGGACAGGCCCAGATACGCAGTATTTT.

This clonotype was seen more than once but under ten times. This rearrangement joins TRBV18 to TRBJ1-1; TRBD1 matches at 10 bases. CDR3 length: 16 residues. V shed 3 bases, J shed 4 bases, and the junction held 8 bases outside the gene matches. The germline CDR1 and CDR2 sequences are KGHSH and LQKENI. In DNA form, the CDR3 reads TGTGCCAGCTCACCCGAGACAGGGGGCTTGGGCACTGAAGCTTTCTTT. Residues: CASSPETGGLGTEAFF.

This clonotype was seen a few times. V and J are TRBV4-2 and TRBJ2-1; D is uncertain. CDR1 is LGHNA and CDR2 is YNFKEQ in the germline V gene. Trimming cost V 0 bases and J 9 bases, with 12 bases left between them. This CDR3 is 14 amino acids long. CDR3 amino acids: CASSQDLVPAEQFF. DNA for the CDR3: TGTGCCAGCAGCCAAGATCTAGTCCCGGCTGAGCAGTTCTTC.

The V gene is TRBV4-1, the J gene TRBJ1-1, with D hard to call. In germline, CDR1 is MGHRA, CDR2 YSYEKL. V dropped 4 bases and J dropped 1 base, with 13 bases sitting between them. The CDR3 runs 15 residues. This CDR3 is CASSPTLGKNTEAFF. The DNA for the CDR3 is TGCGCCAGCAGCCCAACCCTAGGGAAGAACACTGAAGCTTTCTTT.

Here the CDR3 reads CASSFYLAGGPRAYEQYF. CDR3 DNA sequence: TGCGCCAGCAGCTTCTACCTAGCGGGAGGGCCGAGGGCCTACGAGCAGTACTTC. V gene TRBV5-1 combines with J gene TRBJ2-7; 12 bases fit TRBD2. After removal of 2 bases from V and 2 bases from J, the junction contained 11 bases not matched to a gene. This CDR3 comprises 18 residues. Germline V gives CDR1 SGHRS, CDR2 YFSETQ.

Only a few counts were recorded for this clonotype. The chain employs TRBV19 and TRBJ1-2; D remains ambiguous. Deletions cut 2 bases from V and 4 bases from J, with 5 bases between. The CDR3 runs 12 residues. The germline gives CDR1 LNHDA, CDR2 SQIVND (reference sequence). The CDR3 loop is CASSITSYGYTF. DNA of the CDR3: TGTGCCAGTAGTATAACCAGCTATGGCTACACCTTC.

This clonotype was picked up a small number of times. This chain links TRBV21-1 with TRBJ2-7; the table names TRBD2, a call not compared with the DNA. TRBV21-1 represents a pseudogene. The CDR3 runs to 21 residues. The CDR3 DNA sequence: TGTGCCAGCAGCAGGGGCCAGGTGTTTAACCCCTATTCCCCGGTCTCCTACGAGCAGTACTTC. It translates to CASSRGQVFNPYSPVSYEQYF.

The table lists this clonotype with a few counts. The CDR3 DNA reads TGCAGCGTTGAAGATCTGATAAGAGGGGGCGGGAAGACCCAGTACTTC. This gives the protein CSVEDLIRGGGKTQYF. This rearrangement joins TRBV29-1 to TRBJ2-5; D might be TRBD1 (7 bases). There are 16 residues in the CDR3. Germline V gene data show CDR1 as SQVTM and CDR2 as ANQGSEA. Between the trimmed V and J ends, which lost 0 bases and 6 bases, there was a span of 20 bases.